The T cell receptor beta chain described here comes from a study of OX40 agonist ivuxolimab in advanced cancers. This clone was found once. The junction had 9 bases not matched to a gene; V was cut back by 6 bases and J by 3 bases. This CDR3 region has 15 residues. CDR1 and CDR2 (germline): SNHLY, FYNNEI. TCRdb keeps only in-frame clones here, not all; method: immunoSEQ multiplex PCR. Counted here are 100,000 or so clones, around 90% occurring once; the ten biggest clones make up 0.3% to 0.35%. At baseline, cycle 4 day 1, and cycle 7 day 1, blood was sampled. The sequencing here drew on CD4+ or CD8+ T cells sorted from blood, taken in a trial of the OX40 agonist ivuxolimab. The TCR originated in an adult with an advanced solid tumor such as melanoma, head and neck, liver or kidney cancer. This chain joins TRBV2 and TRBJ2-3, with TRBD2 matching over 7 bases. CDR3 nucleotide sequence: TGTGCCAGCAGCGCGACTAGCCTTGGGACAGATACGCAGTATTTT. Protein sequence: CASSATSLGTDTQYF.